The clone carrying this T cell receptor (beta chain) is medium-sized in the sample. The antigen is unknown. As for time point: sample taken at primary tumor resection. This sample is part of a study of spatial heterogeneity in lung cancer. Findings and caveats of the study: Tumor mutation counts were tracked by expanded intratumoral alpha and beta TCR counts.

Germline V gene lookup returns CDR1 MDHEN and CDR2 SYDVKM. The ends were cut back, 6 bases at V and 4 bases at J, with 18 bases in the middle. The CDR3 contains 15 residues. TCRdb re-called the 5' RACE reads through MiXCR, storing one row per CDR3 protein. Among 7,500 to 9,000 distinct CDR3 sequences listed, approximately 6.8% were seen once. The rearrangement links TRBV28 to TRBJ1-2; D may be TRBD1 (6 bases). This receptor was identified in a male donor with early-stage non-small cell lung cancer. Material: lung tumor tissue, obtained at surgery. CDR3 sequence reads: CASSFTDRTVYGYTF. CDR3 DNA sequence: TGTGCCAGCAGCTTCACAGATCGGACAGTCTATGGCTACACCTTC.